The next 29 T cell receptor beta chains were all read from a single sample in a study of CD8+CD57+ T cells in acquired aplastic anemia. Genomic DNA constituted the template upon which TCR beta VDJ and CDR3 profiling was performed. MiXCR was run by TCRdb on the reads, yielding one entry per CDR3 protein. The sample consists of approximately 130,000 distinct CDR3 sequences, 50% to 70% of them appearing once. Patients included in sequencing had previously demonstrated CD8+CD57+ cell expansion by flow cytometry. The specimen was sorted CD4+, CD8+, or CD8+CD57+ T cells (not recorded which) from PBMCs. The origin of the receptors is a human donor with aplastic anemia.

This clonotype was counted between two and nine times. The chain couples TRBV12-3 or TRBV12-4 to TRBJ1-6; D not resolved. Trimming left V 5 bases short and J 13 bases short, with 12 bases between. The CDR3 length is 12 residues. CDR3 sequence (DNA): TGTGCCAGCAGTGCGGGTAGTTTTCCCCTCCACTTT. Protein sequence: CASSAGSFPLHF.

The chain combines TRBV5-1 with TRBJ2-5; D possibly corresponds to TRBD1 (6 bases). CDR1 is SGHRS and CDR2 is YFSETQ in the germline V gene. Between the trimmed V and J ends, which lost 4 bases and 2 bases, there was a span of 12 bases. The CDR3 is made up of 14 amino acids. Here the CDR3 DNA reads TGCGCCAGCAGCACCCGGACAGCTCAAGAGACCCAGTACTTC. As protein: CASSTRTAQETQYF.

The CDR3 spells CASSQQQGAEQYF. CDR3 sequence (DNA): TGTGCCAGCAGCCAACAACAGGGTGCCGAGCAGTACTTC. The J gene is TRBJ2-7, the V gene TRBV7-3, with D perhaps matching TRBD1 (6 bases). Trimming took off 5 bases at V and 6 bases at J, with 14 bases between the two ends. Germline V gives CDR1 SGHTA, CDR2 FQGTGA. CDR3 length: 13 residues.

The rearrangement joins TRBV6-1 to TRBJ2-7; TRBD1 agrees at 7 bases. The germline V gene has CDR1 MNHNS and CDR2 SASEGT. This CDR3 has 15 amino acids. V lost 6 bases and J lost 3; bases outside the gene matches: 11. The CDR3: CASSHLGDRVYEQYF. For the CDR3, the DNA is TGTGCCAGCAGCCACTTGGGAGACAGGGTCTACGAGCAGTACTTC.

The chain is built from TRBV7-2 and TRBJ1-5, with D unresolved. In germline, CDR1 is SGHTA, CDR2 FQGNSA. This CDR3 comprises 13 residues. Trimming removed 5 bases from V and 7 bases from J, with 12 bases in between. CDR3 sequence reads: CASSLQDGQPQHF. The CDR3 DNA sequence: TGTGCCAGCAGCCTCCAGGACGGACAGCCCCAGCATTTT.

Points on this clonotype: The germline gene is not matched at one end of the junction; a read error may be the cause. The chain joins TRBV28 to TRBJ2-7; maybe TRBD2 (6 bases). The length of the CDR3 is 12 residues. CDR1 and CDR2 (germline): MDHEN, SYDVKM. CDR3 region: CASSLLPGLEAF. DNA of the CDR3: TGTGCCAGCAGCCTTCTACCGGGACTGGAAGCCTTC.

This clonotype was observed a few times. The rearrangement links TRBV7-2 to TRBJ2-5; D might be TRBD1 or TRBD2, each matching 5 bases. Per germline, CDR1 SGHTA and CDR2 FQGNSA. V was cut by 0 bases and J by 1 base, with 9 bases left in between. The CDR3 has 15 amino acids. The CDR3 loop is CASSLAGTVQETQYF. The CDR3 nucleotides read TGTGCCAGCAGCTTAGCCGGGACGGTCCAAGAGACCCAGTACTTC.

This chain connects TRBV2 to TRBJ2-5; D might be TRBD1 (6 bases). Looked up from germline, CDR1 is SNHLY and CDR2 is FYNNEI. V was pared by 4 bases and J by 1 base, with 13 bases between. This CDR3 is 15 amino acids long. DNA of the CDR3: TGTGCCAGCAGTGGGACAGCCTCCGCCCAAGAGACCCAGTACTTC. Translation gives CASSGTASAQETQYF.

This clonotype appeared many times. Here the CDR3 DNA reads TGCAGTGCTGGGAGAGATGGGGACTACGAGCAGTACTTC. Translation gives CSAGRDGDYEQYF. The chain carries TRBV20-1 and TRBJ2-7; tentatively, D is TRBD2 (5 bases). The germline V gene has CDR1 DFQATT and CDR2 SNEGSKA (reference sequence). V dropped 5 bases and J dropped 3 bases, with 14 bases sitting between them. The CDR3 has 13 residues.

This sequence joins TRBV7-8 and TRBJ2-1, with D possibly being TRBD1 (5 bases). The V gene lost 5 bases and the J gene lost 5 bases, with 19 bases spanning the gap. CDR3 length: 16 amino acids. Per germline, CDR1 SGHVS and CDR2 FQNEAQ. The CDR3 nucleotides read TGTGCCAGCAGCGCAAGTGTAGGGGCGTGGAACAATGAGCAGTTCTTC. Translating it yields CASSASVGAWNNEQFF.

CDR3 in amino acids: CAINGQGPGYTF. As DNA, the CDR3 is TGTGCCATCAATGGACAGGGGCCAGGCTACACCTTC. The V and J genes are TRBV10-3 and TRBJ1-2; TRBD1 agrees at 9 bases. V was pared by 7 bases and J by 8 bases, with 5 bases of the junction left unmatched. Germline CDR1 and CDR2: ENHRY and SYGVKD. The CDR3 is made up of 12 amino acids.

The V gene is TRBV9, the J gene TRBJ2-7; 13 bases match TRBD2. Germline V CDR1 and CDR2: SGDLS, YYNGEE. V gave up 0 bases and J gave up 3 bases; unmatched junction bases: 3. This CDR3 comprises 16 residues. Written as DNA, the CDR3 is TGTGCCAGCAGCGTAGAGGGACTAGCGGGGTACTACGAGCAGTACTTC. Translation: CASSVEGLAGYYEQYF. The whole variable domain, remainder taken from reference TRBV9 and TRBJ2-7, is DSGVTQTPKHLITATGQRVTLRCSPRSGDLSVYWYQQSLDQGLQFLIQYYNGEERAKGNILERFSAQQFPDLHSELNLSSLELGDSALYFCASSVEGLAGYYEQYFGPGTRLTVT.

This sequence joins TRBV7-2 and TRBJ2-7; TRBD1 is a possible D gene (6 bases). V was trimmed by 5 bases and J by 2 bases, leaving 13 bases between them. The CDR3 length is 14 residues. CDR1 and CDR2 (germline): SGHTA, FQGNSA. The DNA of the CDR3 is TGTGCCAGCAGCACTCGGACAGCCCCCTACGAGCAGTACTTC. Translating it yields CASSTRTAPYEQYF.

This clonotype has just a few counts. The chain employs TRBV7-2 and TRBJ1-1, with D uncertain. V shed 2 bases and J shed 1 base, with 5 bases lying between them. The CDR3 length is 13 residues. CDR1 and CDR2 (germline): SGHTA, FQGNSA. The CDR3 DNA follows: TGTGCCAGCAGCTTACAGCAGAACACTGAAGCTTTCTTT. The encoded protein is CASSLQQNTEAFF.

This chain joins TRBV20-1 and TRBJ1-5, with D tentatively TRBD1 (5 bases). CDR1 is DFQATT, CDR2 SNEGSKA, per germline (reference sequence). The CDR3 sequence is 13 residues long. V was trimmed by 6 bases and J by 0 bases, leaving 9 bases between them. The CDR3 sequence is CSARGDSNQPQHF. The CDR3 DNA sequence: TGCAGTGCACGGGGGGATAGCAATCAGCCCCAGCATTTT.

The V and J genes are TRBV7-9 and TRBJ1-2, with D maybe TRBD1 (6 bases). Germline V gene sequence: CDR1 SEHNR, CDR2 FQNEAQ (reference sequence). V was pared by 8 bases and J by 2 bases, with 9 bases between. This CDR3 region has 12 residues. CDR3: CASGDRNYGYTF. CDR3 in DNA: TGTGCCAGCGGCGACAGGAACTATGGCTACACCTTC.

This clonotype has only a few counts. The chain is built from TRBV28 and TRBJ1-2; TRBD1 matches 10 bases. This CDR3 has 15 residues. CDR1 is MDHEN, CDR2 SYDVKM, per germline. The V and J ends lost 2 bases and 3 bases, in that order; junction bases with no gene match: 3. The CDR3 reads CASSLRTGGYYGYTF. The DNA of the CDR3 is TGTGCCAGCAGTTTACGGACAGGGGGATACTATGGCTACACCTTC.

At least ten counts were recorded for this clonotype. CDR3 nucleotides: TGCAGTGCTAGAGACCTGGGACAGCACTACGAGCAGTACTTC. Protein product: CSARDLGQHYEQYF. The chain joins TRBV20-1 to TRBJ2-7; TRBD1 aligns across 7 bases. The CDR3 spans 14 residues. In germline, CDR1 is DFQATT, CDR2 SNEGSKA (reference sequence). The V gene end was trimmed by 0 bases and the J gene end by 3 bases; junction bases not matched to a gene: 5.

Concerning this clonotype itself: One base away lies a much larger clone, so this may be a sequencing read error. The CDR3 DNA is TGCGCCAGCAGCTACGACGGGGCGACTAATGAAAAACTGTTTTTT. It translates to CASSYDGATNEKLFF. This chain links TRBV5-1 with TRBJ1-4; tentative D call: TRBD1 (5 bases). There are 15 residues in the CDR3. Between the trimmed V and J ends, which lost 3 bases and 2 bases, there was a span of 11 bases. Germline V CDR1 and CDR2: SGHRS, YFSETQ.

The V call is TRBV9, the J call TRBJ2-5, with 10 bases aligning to TRBD2. Germline values: CDR1 SGDLS, CDR2 YYNGEE. This CDR3 contains 15 residues. The ends lost 2 bases at V and 3 bases at J; junction bases unmatched: 4. CDR3 nucleotide sequence: TGTGCCAGCAGCGTCAGTCTAGCGGGAGAAGAGACCCAGTACTTC. This sequence encodes CASSVSLAGEETQYF.

Turning to this clonotype: This is likely a read error, given that the CDR3 carries no conserved phenylalanine or tryptophan at its end. The genes are TRBV24-1 and TRBJ2-5, with 9 bases aligning to TRBD1. Germline values: CDR1 KGHDR, CDR2 SFDVKD. CDR3 length: 11 amino acids. Trimming cost V 9 bases and J 5 bases; bases outside gene matches: 0. The CDR3 is CATGQGETQYL. CDR3 coding DNA: TGTGCCACCGGACAGGGGGAGACCCAGTACCTC.

This clonotype was counted a single time. The chain is built from TRBV19 and TRBJ2-7; D remains ambiguous. This CDR3 has 14 amino acids. Germline V gene data show CDR1 as LNHDA and CDR2 as SQIVND (reference sequence). Between the trimmed V and J ends, which lost 5 bases and 0 bases, there was a span of 11 bases. The CDR3 loop reads CASSVDAPSYEQYF. In nucleotides, the CDR3 is TGTGCCAGTAGTGTGGACGCTCCCTCCTACGAGCAGTACTTC. Variable domain in full (rest from reference TRBV19 and TRBJ2-7): DGGITQSPKYLFRKEGQNVTLSCEQNLNHDAMYWYRQDPGQGLRLIYYSQIVNDFQKGDIAEGYSVSREKKESFPLTVTSAQKNPTAFYLCASSVDAPSYEQYFGPGTRLTVT.

The chain uses TRBV19 and TRBJ2-1; D possibly corresponds to TRBD2 (6 bases). The CDR3 is 15 amino acids. Germline CDR1 and CDR2: LNHDA and SQIVND (reference sequence). Trimming cost V 4 bases and J 5 bases, with 15 bases left between them. DNA of the CDR3: TGTGCCAGTAGTACCCAGCGGGCACACGACAATGAGCAGTTCTTC. Its translation: CASSTQRAHDNEQFF.

This chain connects TRBV19 to TRBJ2-5, with TRBD2 identical over 8 bases. The CDR3 runs to 14 residues. CDR1 is LNHDA and CDR2 is SQIVND in the germline V gene (reference sequence). V shed 5 bases and J 1 base; nucleotides not matched to a gene: 3. CDR3 residues: CASSSTSVQETQYF. The CDR3 coding sequence is TGTGCCAGTAGTTCGACTAGCGTCCAAGAGACCCAGTACTTC. The variable domain in full, completed from reference TRBV19 and TRBJ2-5, reads DGGITQSPKYLFRKEGQNVTLSCEQNLNHDAMYWYRQDPGQGLRLIYYSQIVNDFQKGDIAEGYSVSREKKESFPLTVTSAQKNPTAFYLCASSSTSVQETQYFGPGTRLLVL.

This chain uses TRBV9 with TRBJ2-7, with D possibly TRBD2 on 6 matching bases. The CDR3 is made up of 16 amino acids. Trimming took 3 bases from V and 0 from J, leaving 16 bases between them. CDR1 and CDR2 from the germline V gene are SGDLS and YYNGEE. In DNA, the CDR3 is TGTGCCAGCAGCGCTTCGGGGGTCCAGTACTCCTACGAGCAGTACTTC. This encodes CASSASGVQYSYEQYF.

This clonotype has a count of ten or more. The genes are TRBV5-6 and TRBJ2-1; perhaps TRBD2 as D (6 bases). The V end was cut by 4 bases, the J end by 4 bases, with 12 bases between. Looked up from germline, CDR1 is SGHDT and CDR2 is YYEEEE. CDR3 length: 14 residues. CDR3 nucleotide sequence: TGTGCCAGCAGCCCCCTGACTAGTTACAATGAGCAGTTCTTC. Translating gives CASSPLTSYNEQFF.

The chain links TRBV29-1 to TRBJ2-3, with TRBD2 matching over 8 bases. Germline loops: CDR1 SQVTM, CDR2 ANQGSEA. This CDR3 has 14 amino acids. The ends lost 8 bases at V and 4 bases at J; junction bases unmatched: 11. CDR3 region: CSSPPAGAPDTQYF. The CDR3 nucleotides are TGCAGCAGTCCCCCAGCGGGAGCCCCAGATACGCAGTATTTT.

The rearrangement links TRBV20-1 to TRBJ1-2; TRBD1 is a possible D gene (6 bases). CDR1 is DFQATT and CDR2 is SNEGSKA in the germline V gene (reference sequence). CDR3 length equals 13 residues. V dropped 5 bases and J dropped 0 bases, with 10 bases sitting between them. The CDR3 reads CSAGDTANYGYTF. Here the CDR3 DNA reads TGCAGTGCTGGGGACACAGCTAACTATGGCTACACCTTC.

This clonotype has at least ten counts. CDR3 bases: TGTGCCACCAGCAGAGGAGGCACAGGGGACGGGGCCAACGTCCTGACTTTC. It encodes CATSRGGTGDGANVLTF. The V call is TRBV15, the J call TRBJ2-6, with 7 bases identical to TRBD1. Germline lookup yields CDR1 LNHNV and CDR2 YYDKDF (reference sequence). V was pared by 1 base and J by 4 bases, with 7 bases of the junction left unmatched. The CDR3 sequence is 17 residues long.